This T cell receptor (beta chain) comes out of a study of cytomegalovirus exposure and HLA in healthy donors. Primers: 60 Vbeta forward and 13 Jbeta reverse. Clones were sequenced by immunoSEQ multiplex PCR, and TCRdb holds only the in-frame ones, with some missing. Of over 150,000 clones in the sample, over 80% are singletons; the top ten hold roughly 1.9%. The V end was cut by 1 base, the J end by 0 bases, with 8 bases between. CDR1 is SGDLS and CDR2 is YYNGEE in the germline V gene. There are 15 residues in the CDR3. This TCR was sampled from a human donor in good health. The sequencing sample was made of PBMCs. The genes are TRBV9 and TRBJ1-3; no firm D call. CDR3 region: CASSVSVHSGNTIYF. In nucleotides, the CDR3 is TGTGCCAGCAGCGTATCAGTGCACTCTGGAAACACCATATATTTT.